The clone carrying this T cell receptor beta chain was detected once. Antigen specificity is unknown. All patients were treatment-naive before thyroid surgery. The sample originates from a study of metastatic and nonmetastatic thyroid tumors. Study summary: Repertoire comparison spanned blood and tumor or nodule tissue of malignant and benign thyroid patients.

Study observations and caveats: Benign nodules were reported to have significantly lower TCR beta diversity than malignant thyroid tumors, in blood and tumor.

Authors' analysis steps: The study's classifier, a distant-metastasis tool for papillary thyroid cancer, was built using CDR3 differences across clinicopathological groups. TCRdb re-called the PCR reads with MiXCR. V and J calls and clone size were set by TCRdb, not the authors. Here the sample spans around 8,700 clones, roughly 24% being singletons. The CDR3 contains 15 residues. Trimming cost V 0 bases and J 1 base, with 12 bases left between them. Germline lookup yields CDR1 DFQATT and CDR2 SNEGSKA (reference sequence). The rearrangement uses TRBV20-1 and TRBJ1-1; D ambiguous. This receptor was taken from a female donor with papillary thyroid cancer or a benign thyroid nodule (not recorded which). Some clones in this sample may be carry-over from other donors' samples. The sample comprised adjacent normal tissue. The CDR3 nucleotides are TGCAGTGCTAGAGATTCGTTCCAGCGGAACACTGAAGCTTTCTTT. Translation gives CSARDSFQRNTEAFF.